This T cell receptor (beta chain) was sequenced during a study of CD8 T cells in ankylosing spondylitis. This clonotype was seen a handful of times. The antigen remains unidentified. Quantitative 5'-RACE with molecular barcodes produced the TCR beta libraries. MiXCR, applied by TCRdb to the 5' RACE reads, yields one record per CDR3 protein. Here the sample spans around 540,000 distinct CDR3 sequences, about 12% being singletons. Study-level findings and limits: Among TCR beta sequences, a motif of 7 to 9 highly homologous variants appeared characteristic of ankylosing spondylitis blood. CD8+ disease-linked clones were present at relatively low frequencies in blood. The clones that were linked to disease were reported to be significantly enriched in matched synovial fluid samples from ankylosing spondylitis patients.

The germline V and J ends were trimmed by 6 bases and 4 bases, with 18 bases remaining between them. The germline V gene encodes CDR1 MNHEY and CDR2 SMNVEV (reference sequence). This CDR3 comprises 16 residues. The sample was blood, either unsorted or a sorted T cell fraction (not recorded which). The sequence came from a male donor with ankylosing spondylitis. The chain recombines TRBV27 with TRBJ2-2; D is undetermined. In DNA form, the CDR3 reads TGTGCCAGCAGCAACCCGACCCTTTTAAGCACCGGGGAGCTGTTTTTT. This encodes CASSNPTLLSTGELFF.